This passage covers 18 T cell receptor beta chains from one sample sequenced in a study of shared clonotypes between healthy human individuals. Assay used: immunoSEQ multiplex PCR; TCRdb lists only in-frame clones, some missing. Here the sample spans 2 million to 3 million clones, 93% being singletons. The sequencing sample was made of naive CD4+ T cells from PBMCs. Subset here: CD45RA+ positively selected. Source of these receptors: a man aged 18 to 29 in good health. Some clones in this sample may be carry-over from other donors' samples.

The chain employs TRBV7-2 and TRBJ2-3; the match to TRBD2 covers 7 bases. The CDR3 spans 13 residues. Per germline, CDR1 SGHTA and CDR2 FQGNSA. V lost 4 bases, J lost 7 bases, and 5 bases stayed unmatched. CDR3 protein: CASSSAGVNTQYF. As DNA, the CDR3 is TGTGCCAGCAGCTCCGCGGGAGTAAATACGCAGTATTTT.

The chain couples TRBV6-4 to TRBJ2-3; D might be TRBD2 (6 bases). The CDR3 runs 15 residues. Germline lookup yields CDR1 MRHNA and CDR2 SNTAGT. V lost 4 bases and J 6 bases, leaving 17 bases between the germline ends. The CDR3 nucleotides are TGTGCCAGCAGTGCTCGGGACTCACCCCGGGATACGCAGTATTTT. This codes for CASSARDSPRDTQYF.

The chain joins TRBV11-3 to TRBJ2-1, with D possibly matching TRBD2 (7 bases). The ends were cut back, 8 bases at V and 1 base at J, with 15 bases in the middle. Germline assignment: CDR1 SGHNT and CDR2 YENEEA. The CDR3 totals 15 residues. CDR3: CASSTGRGSYNEQFF. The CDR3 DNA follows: TGTGCCAGCTCCACAGGGAGGGGTTCCTACAATGAGCAGTTCTTC.

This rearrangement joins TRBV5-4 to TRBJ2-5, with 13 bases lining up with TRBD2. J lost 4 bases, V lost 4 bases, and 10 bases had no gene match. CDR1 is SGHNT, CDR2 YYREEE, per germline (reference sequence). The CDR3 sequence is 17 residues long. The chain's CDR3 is CASSTAKLAGGGETQYF. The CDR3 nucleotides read TGTGCCAGCAGCACAGCCAAACTAGCGGGAGGGGGAGAGACCCAGTACTTC.

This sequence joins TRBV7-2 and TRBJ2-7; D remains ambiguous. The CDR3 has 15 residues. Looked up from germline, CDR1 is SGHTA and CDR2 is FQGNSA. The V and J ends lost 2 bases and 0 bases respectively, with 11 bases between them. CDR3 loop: CASSLSQTPSYEQYF. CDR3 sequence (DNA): TGTGCCAGCAGCTTATCGCAGACCCCCTCCTACGAGCAGTACTTC. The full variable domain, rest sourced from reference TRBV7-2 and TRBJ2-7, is GAGVSQSPSNKVTEKGKDVELRCDPISGHTALYWYRQSLGQGLEFLIYFQGNSAPDKSGLPSDRFSAERTGGSVSTLTIQRTQQEDSAVYLCASSLSQTPSYEQYFGPGTRLTVT.

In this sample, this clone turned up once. The CDR3 bases are TGCGCCAGCAGCCAAGACTCCCTGAGGGCGAACACCGGGGAGCTGTTTTTT. Its translation: CASSQDSLRANTGELFF. The J gene is TRBJ2-2, the V gene TRBV4-1; D possibly corresponds to TRBD2 (5 bases). CDR3 length: 17 amino acids. Germline V CDR1 and CDR2: MGHRA, YSYEKL. V lost 0 bases to trimming and J lost 0 bases, with 11 bases between them.

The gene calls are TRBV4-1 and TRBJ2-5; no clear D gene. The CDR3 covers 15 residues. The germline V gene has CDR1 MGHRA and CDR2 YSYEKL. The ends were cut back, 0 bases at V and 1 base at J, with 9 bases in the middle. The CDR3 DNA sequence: TGCGCCAGCAGCCAAGAGCGGCAGGTCCAAGAGACCCAGTACTTC. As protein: CASSQERQVQETQYF.

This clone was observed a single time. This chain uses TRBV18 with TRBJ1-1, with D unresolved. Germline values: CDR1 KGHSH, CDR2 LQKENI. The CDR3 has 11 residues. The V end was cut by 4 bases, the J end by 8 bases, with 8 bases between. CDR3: CASSLDLEAFF. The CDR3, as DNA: TGTGCCAGCTCACTGGACCTAGAAGCTTTCTTT.

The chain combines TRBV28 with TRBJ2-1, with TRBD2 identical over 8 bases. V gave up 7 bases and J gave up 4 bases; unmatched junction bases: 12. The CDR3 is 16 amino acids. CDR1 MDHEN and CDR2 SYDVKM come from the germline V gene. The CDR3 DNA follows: TGTGCCAGCACCTCCTCCGGGGGGGGATATTACAATGAGCAGTTCTTC. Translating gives CASTSSGGGYYNEQFF.

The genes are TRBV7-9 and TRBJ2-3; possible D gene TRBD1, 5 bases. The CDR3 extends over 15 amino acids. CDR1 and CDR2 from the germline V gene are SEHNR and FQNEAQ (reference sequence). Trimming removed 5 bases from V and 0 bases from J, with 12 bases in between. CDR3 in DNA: TGTGCCAGCAGCGCACGTCGGACAAGCACAGATACGCAGTATTTT. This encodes CASSARRTSTDTQYF. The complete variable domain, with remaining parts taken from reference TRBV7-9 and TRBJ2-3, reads DTGVSQNPRHKITKRGQNVTFRCDPISEHNRLYWYRQTLGQGPEFLTYFQNEAQLEKSRLLSDRFSAERPKGSFSTLEIQRTEQGDSAMYLCASSARRTSTDTQYFGPGTRLTVL.

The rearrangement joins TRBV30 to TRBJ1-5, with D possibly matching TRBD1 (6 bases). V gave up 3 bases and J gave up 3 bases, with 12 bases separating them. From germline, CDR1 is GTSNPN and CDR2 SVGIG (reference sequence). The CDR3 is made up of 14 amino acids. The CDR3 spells CAWSAGTINQPQHF. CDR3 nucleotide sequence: TGTGCCTGGAGCGCCGGGACAATCAATCAGCCCCAGCATTTT. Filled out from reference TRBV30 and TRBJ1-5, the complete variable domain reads SQTIHQWPATLVQPVGSPLSLECTVEGTSNPNLYWYRQAAGRGLQLLFYSVGIGQISSEVPQNLSASRPQDRQFILSSKKLLLSDSGFYLCAWSAGTINQPQHFGDGTRLSIL.

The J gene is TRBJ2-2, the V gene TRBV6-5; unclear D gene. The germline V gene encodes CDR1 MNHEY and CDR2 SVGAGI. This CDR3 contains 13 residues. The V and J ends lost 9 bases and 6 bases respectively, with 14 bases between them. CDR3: CASFASQPGELFF. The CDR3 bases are TGTGCCAGTTTCGCATCCCAACCCGGGGAGCTGTTTTTT.

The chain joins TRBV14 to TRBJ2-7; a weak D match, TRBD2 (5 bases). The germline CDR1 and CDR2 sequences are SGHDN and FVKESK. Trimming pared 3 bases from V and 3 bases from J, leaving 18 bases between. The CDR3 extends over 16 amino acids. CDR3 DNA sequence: TGTGCCAGCAGCCATCCCACTAGTTCAAGCCACTACGAGCAGTACTTC. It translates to CASSHPTSSSHYEQYF.

CDR3 bases: TGTGCCAGCAGCGACCTCGGACAGGGGGTAGGGCCCCAGCATTTT. Its translation: CASSDLGQGVGPQHF. V is TRBV27 and J is TRBJ1-5, with 10 bases lining up with TRBD1. CDR1 and CDR2 from the germline V gene are MNHEY and SMNVEV (reference sequence). Unmatched junction bases numbered 11, after V lost 6 bases and J lost 9 bases. The CDR3 consists of 15 residues.

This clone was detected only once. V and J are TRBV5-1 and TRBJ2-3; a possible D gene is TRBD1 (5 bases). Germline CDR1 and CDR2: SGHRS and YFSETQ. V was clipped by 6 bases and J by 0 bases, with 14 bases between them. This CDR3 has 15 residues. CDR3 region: CASKRGSASTDTQYF. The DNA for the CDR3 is TGCGCCAGCAAAAGGGGATCGGCTAGCACAGATACGCAGTATTTT.

In DNA, the CDR3 is TGTGCCAGCAGCTTAAAGGGGCAGGGCTATGGCTACACCTTC. This translates into CASSLKGQGYGYTF. J is TRBJ1-2 and V is TRBV7-9; weak D call: TRBD1 (5 bases). Trimming shortened V by 2 bases and J by 4 bases, and 11 bases separated the two germline ends. The CDR3 is 14 residues long. CDR1 is SEHNR and CDR2 is FQNEAQ in the germline V gene (reference sequence).

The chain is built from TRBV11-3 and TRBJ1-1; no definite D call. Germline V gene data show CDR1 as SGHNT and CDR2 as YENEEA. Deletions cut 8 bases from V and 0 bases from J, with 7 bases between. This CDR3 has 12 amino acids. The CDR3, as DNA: TGTGCCAGCCCTCAACTGAACACTGAAGCTTTCTTT. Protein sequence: CASPQLNTEAFF.

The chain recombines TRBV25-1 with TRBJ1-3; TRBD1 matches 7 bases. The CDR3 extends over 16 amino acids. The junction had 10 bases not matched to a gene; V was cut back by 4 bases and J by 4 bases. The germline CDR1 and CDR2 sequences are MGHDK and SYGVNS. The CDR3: CASSGQGLLWGNTIYF. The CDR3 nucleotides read TGTGCCAGCAGTGGACAGGGACTTCTCTGGGGAAACACCATATATTTT.